This record looks at one T cell receptor beta chain sequence and its context. Its cognate antigen is unknown. The data are from a study of cytomegalovirus exposure and HLA in healthy donors. The overall study: Counted in an early data release were 85 million or so unique TCRs from HLA-typed donors. Study-level findings and limits: Published work reported that the classifier diagnosed cytomegalovirus status with high specificity and sensitivity. After further analysis at a later stage, 16,951 TCR beta sequences were associated with HLA alleles at 0.05 false discovery rate.

V was pared by 4 bases and J by 6 bases, with 6 bases between. Germline assignment: CDR1 MGHRA and CDR2 YSYEKL. CDR3 length: 12 amino acids. This PCR relied on a set of 60 Vbeta primers and 13 Jbeta primers. TCRdb's table, derived via immunoSEQ multiplex PCR, lists solely in-frame clones and lacks some. Altogether 90,000 to 120,000 clones are present, about 84% being singletons, with the ten largest covering more than 2%. The receptor comes from a man aged 25 to 40 in good health and CMV-seronegative. The sample was PBMCs. The genes are TRBV4-1 and TRBJ1-4, with D hard to call. CDR3 loop: CASSPPDEKLFF. The DNA of the CDR3 is TGCGCCAGCAGCCCCCCCGATGAAAAACTGTTTTTT.